The TCR beta chain described here comes from a study of tumor-infiltrating lymphocytes in primary liver carcinoma. Study at large: Spanning 30 to 69 years of age, the patients were men and women. Study-wide results and caveats: Tumors significantly exceeded blood in top-250-clone fraction (p = 0.039).

Constant-region priming of approximately 500 ng total RNA yielded TCR beta cDNA. It was through three nested multiplex PCR rounds of slightly modified ARM-PCR that TCR beta libraries arose. Rounds one and two of PCR, each of 9 to 11 cycles, were primed with TRBV1-TRBV30 forward primers and a C-beta reverse primer. TCRdb ran MiXCR on the multiplex PCR reads and lists one entry per CDR3 protein. This table has about 44,000 distinct CDR3 sequences, 60% to 80% appearing once. Each 20-30 mg portion of unsorted bulk tissue served as the source for co-extraction of RNA and DNA. Among the patients, all had chronic HBV infection and none had been treated. With respect to this clonotype: Antigen unknown. An end of the junction does not agree with germline; a read error may underlie this.

The V gene's germline CDR1 is SEHNR and CDR2 FQNEAQ (reference sequence). The CDR3 consists of 13 residues. This clonotype originated in a woman under 40 with primary liver carcinoma and hepatitis B virus infection. Sequenced material: tumor-adjacent normal liver tissue. The chain joins TRBV7-9 to TRBJ1-1, with D possibly TRBD1 on 6 matching bases. CDR3 in DNA: TGCGACAGCAGCCCCGGGGGGGGGGCTCGGGCTTTCTTT. The encoded protein is CDSSPGGGARAFF.